The rows below give T cell receptor beta chains drawn from one sample of a study of blood T cell repertoires in COVID-19. Produced via immunoSEQ multiplex PCR; TCRdb's table is partial and in-frame only. Of 180,000 or so clones in the sample, over 70% were seen once. The specimen sequenced was PBMCs or T cells enriched from blood (not recorded which). These TCRs come from a man aged 50-60 years who had recovered from COVID-19. Each CDR3 is given with its conserved first and last residue. D genes are given only for firm matches. Where a row states a size, it is once, few, many or the class of an expanded clone; other rows omit it.

V: TRBV10-2
D: TRBD1
size: .
J: TRBJ2-7
DNA: TGCGCCAGCAGTACCGACAGGGTGTGGTACTTC
CDR3: CASSTDRVWYF

V: TRBV28
D: .
size: few
J: TRBJ1-1
DNA: TGTGCCAGCAGGAGATTATCGGGCACTGAAGCTTTCTTT
CDR3: CASRRLSGTEAFF

V: TRBV6-5
D: .
size: few
J: TRBJ1-5
DNA: TGTGCCAGCAGTCGACTCGCCGGGAGACAGCCCCAGCATTTT
CDR3: CASSRLAGRQPQHF

V: TRBV5-4
D: .
size: .
J: TRBJ1-2
DNA: TGTGCCAGCAGCTTACCCAGGGGATTTGGGAGTATCTATGGCTACACCTTC
CDR3: CASSLPRGFGSIYGYTF

V: TRBV2
D: TRBD1
size: .
J: TRBJ2-7
DNA: TGTGCCAGCAGTGAAATCTGGGACAGAAACTACGAGCAGTACTTC
CDR3: CASSEIWDRNYEQYF

V: TRBV28
D: TRBD1
size: .
J: TRBJ2-7
DNA: TGTGCCAGCGTGGACAGGGGACCTTACGAGCAGTACTTC
CDR3: CASVDRGPYEQYF

V: TRBV6-2/TRBV6-3
D: TRBD2
size: .
J: TRBJ2-7
DNA: TGTGCCAGCAGTTACCCCGGGACTAGCGTCTACGAGCAGTACTTC
CDR3: CASSYPGTSVYEQYF

V: TRBV7-2
D: .
size: .
J: TRBJ2-5
DNA: TGTGCCAGCAGCTGGCGGCGAGGGGGTCAAGAGACCCAGTACTTC
CDR3: CASSWRRGGQETQYF

V: TRBV28
D: TRBD1
size: .
J: TRBJ1-2
DNA: TGTGCCAGCAGTTTAGATAGGGGGCCTAGAGGCTACACCTTC
CDR3: CASSLDRGPRGYTF

V: TRBV5-1
D: TRBD2
size: .
J: TRBJ2-7
DNA: TGCGCCAGCAGCTTGGAGCTAGCGGGAGGGGTGTCCTACGAGCAGTACTTC
CDR3: CASSLELAGGVSYEQYF

V: TRBV11-3
D: .
size: .
J: TRBJ2-1
DNA: TGTGCCAGCAGCTTAGATCCGAGCGGTGAGCAGTTCTTC
CDR3: CASSLDPSGEQFF

V: TRBV9
D: .
size: .
J: TRBJ2-3
DNA: TGTGCCAGCAGCGTAGAGTGGGGACTCGCTACGCAGTATTTT
CDR3: CASSVEWGLATQYF

V: TRBV4-1
D: TRBD1
size: once
J: TRBJ1-2
DNA: TGCGCCAGCAGCCAAGAGGGACAGGGTTATGGCTACACCTTC
CDR3: CASSQEGQGYGYTF

V: TRBV6-4
D: .
size: .
J: TRBJ2-2
DNA: TGTGCCAGCAATCGCGGGCCGAACACCGGGGAGCTGTTTTTT
CDR3: CASNRGPNTGELFF

V: TRBV27
D: TRBD1
size: .
J: TRBJ2-7
DNA: TGTGCCAGCAGTTTGACAGGGCCCTACGAGCAGTACTTC
CDR3: CASSLTGPYEQYF

V: TRBV20-1
D: .
size: .
J: TRBJ2-1
DNA: TGCAGTGCTAGTCATCCCGGGAACCATGAGCAGTTCTTC
CDR3: CSASHPGNHEQFF

V: TRBV3-1/TRBV3-2
D: .
size: few
J: TRBJ2-2
DNA: TGTGCCAGCAGCCAAGATCGGCGAGGAAAGCTGTTTTTT
CDR3: CASSQDRRGKLFF

V: TRBV5-1
D: .
size: .
J: TRBJ2-7
DNA: TGCGCCAGCAGCGCCAAGTTACAGGGCCTCACGTACGAGCAGTACTTC
CDR3: CASSAKLQGLTYEQYF

V: TRBV10-3
D: TRBD1
size: .
J: TRBJ1-2
DNA: TGTGCCATCAGTGCTTACAGGGGTGGCTACACCTTC
CDR3: CAISAYRGGYTF

V: TRBV30
D: .
size: .
J: TRBJ1-3
DNA: TGTGCCTGGAGTAGGGGCTCCTCTGGAAACACCATATATTTT
CDR3: CAWSRGSSGNTIYF

V: TRBV6-5
D: TRBD1
size: once
J: TRBJ2-6
DNA: TGTGCCAGCAGGATAGGGGACAGGGAGTCCAACGTCCTGACTTTC
CDR3: CASRIGDRESNVLTF

V: TRBV3-1/TRBV3-2
D: .
size: few
J: TRBJ1-1
DNA: TGTGCCAGCAGCCAAGAGGGGACCTTGGGGGGAACTGAAGCTTTCTTT
CDR3: CASSQEGTLGGTEAFF

V: TRBV6-1
D: .
size: .
J: TRBJ1-5
DNA: TGTGCCAGCAGTGAAGTGGGGGGGCAGTGGCAGCCCCAGCATTTT
CDR3: CASSEVGGQWQPQHF

V: TRBV20-1
D: .
size: many
J: TRBJ1-5
DNA: TGCAGTGCTAGTCGTAGGGGACAGCCCCAGCATTTT
CDR3: CSASRRGQPQHF

V: TRBV5-1
D: TRBD1
size: .
J: TRBJ1-6
DNA: TGCGCCAGCAGCTGGGACAGGGGAAGCTCCTATAATTCACCCCTCCACTTT
CDR3: CASSWDRGSSYNSPLHF

V: TRBV3-1/TRBV3-2
D: TRBD1
size: .
J: TRBJ1-6
DNA: TGTGCCAGCAGCCAAGTGTTCGTAGGGACAGGGTATAATTCACCCCTCCACTTT
CDR3: CASSQVFVGTGYNSPLHF

V: TRBV6-5
D: TRBD2
size: .
J: TRBJ2-3
DNA: TGTGCCAGCAGTTACCTACTAGCGGGAGGTAAAGATACGCAGTATTTT
CDR3: CASSYLLAGGKDTQYF

V: TRBV7-9
D: TRBD1
size: .
J: TRBJ1-6
DNA: TGTGCCAGCAAGAGAGACAGGGATTCACCCCTCCACTTT
CDR3: CASKRDRDSPLHF

V: TRBV25-1
D: TRBD1
size: .
J: TRBJ1-5
DNA: TGTGCCAGCAGTGGCTCCGGGACAGGTTCTCATCAGCCCCAGCATTTT
CDR3: CASSGSGTGSHQPQHF

V: TRBV5-4
D: .
size: .
J: TRBJ2-3
DNA: TGTGCCAGCAGCCTAGGACTCTACACAGATACGCAGTATTTT
CDR3: CASSLGLYTDTQYF

V: TRBV9
D: TRBD2
size: .
J: TRBJ2-7
DNA: TGTGCCAGCAGCGTAGATGATTCGGGACTAGCGGGGTTTGCTCCTTACGAGCAGTACTTC
CDR3: CASSVDDSGLAGFAPYEQYF

V: TRBV5-5
D: TRBD2
size: few
J: TRBJ2-1
DNA: TGTGCCAGCAGCTTGGTGACTAGCGGGAGGGCCCCTGAGCAGTTCTTC
CDR3: CASSLVTSGRAPEQFF

V: TRBV29-1
D: .
size: .
J: TRBJ2-5
DNA: TGCAGCGTTGAGACCTCCCTCTCAGGGTTTTGGGAGACCCAGTACTTC
CDR3: CSVETSLSGFWETQYF

V: TRBV6-5
D: .
size: few
J: TRBJ2-2
DNA: TGTGCCAGCAGTAGTCACAGGGCCGGGGAGCTGTTTTTT
CDR3: CASSSHRAGELFF

V: TRBV29-1
D: .
size: .
J: TRBJ1-6
DNA: TGCAGCGTCCGAGGAGTGGGGCTTAATTCACCCCTCCACTTT
CDR3: CSVRGVGLNSPLHF

V: TRBV12-5
D: .
size: .
J: TRBJ1-5
DNA: TGTGCTAGTGGCTCCGACAGTCAGCCCCAGCATTTT
CDR3: CASGSDSQPQHF

V: TRBV6-2/TRBV6-3
D: TRBD2
size: .
J: TRBJ2-7
DNA: TGTGCCAGCAGCCCGGGACTAGGGTCCTACGAGCAGTACTTC
CDR3: CASSPGLGSYEQYF

V: TRBV4-2
D: .
size: .
J: TRBJ2-7
DNA: TGTGCCAGCAGCCACCGGGACACCTCCTACGAGCAGTACTTC
CDR3: CASSHRDTSYEQYF

V: TRBV6-1
D: .
size: few
J: TRBJ1-1
DNA: TGTGCCAGCAGTGAGCGCTCTGAAGCTTTCTTT
CDR3: CASSERSEAFF

V: TRBV5-4
D: TRBD1
size: few
J: TRBJ2-2
DNA: TGTGCCAGCAGCCCGGGACAGGGGGCAACCGGGGAGCTGTTTTTT
CDR3: CASSPGQGATGELFF

V: TRBV16
D: TRBD1
size: once
J: TRBJ1-4
DNA: TGTGCCAGCAGCCAATCGTCAGGGGGAACTAATGAAAAACTGTTTTTT
CDR3: CASSQSSGGTNEKLFF

V: TRBV24-1
D: TRBD2
size: .
J: TRBJ2-3
DNA: TGTGCCCCCTTGGATGGGGGGGGCGATAGCGGGAGGGCCGTAGTTGATACGCAGTATTTT
CDR3: CAPLDGGGDSGRAVVDTQYF

V: TRBV29-1
D: TRBD1
size: .
J: TRBJ1-1
DNA: TGCAGCGGGGGACAGATGAACACTGAAGCTTTCTTT
CDR3: CSGGQMNTEAFF

V: TRBV11-2
D: TRBD2
size: few
J: TRBJ2-7
DNA: TGTGCCAGCAGCCTGGGGAGGGCCGATCCTAACGAGCAGTACTTC
CDR3: CASSLGRADPNEQYF